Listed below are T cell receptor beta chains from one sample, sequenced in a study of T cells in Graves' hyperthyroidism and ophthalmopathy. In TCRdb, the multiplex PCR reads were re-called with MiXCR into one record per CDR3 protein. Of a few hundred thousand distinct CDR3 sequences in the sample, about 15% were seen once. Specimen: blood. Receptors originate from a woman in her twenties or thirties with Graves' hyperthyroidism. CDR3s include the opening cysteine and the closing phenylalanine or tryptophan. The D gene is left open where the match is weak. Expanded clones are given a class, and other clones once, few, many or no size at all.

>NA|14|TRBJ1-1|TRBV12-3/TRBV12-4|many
CASSFTLDSTEAFF
TGTGCCAGCAGTTTTACCCTCGACAGCACTGAAGCTTTCTTT
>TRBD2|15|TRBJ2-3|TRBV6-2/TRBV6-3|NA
CASSLFSSGEDTQYF
TGTGCCAGCAGCTTATTCTCTAGCGGCGAAGATACGCAGTATTTT
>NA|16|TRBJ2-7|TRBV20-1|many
CSAREREEGRGYEQYF
TGCAGTGCTAGAGAAAGAGAGGAAGGGAGAGGGTACGAGCAGTACTTC
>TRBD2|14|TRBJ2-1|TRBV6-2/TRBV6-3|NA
CASSYSAGGDEQFF
TGTGCCAGCAGTTACTCGGCTGGGGGGGATGAGCAGTTCTTC
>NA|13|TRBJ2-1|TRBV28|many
CASSPPLKNEQFF
TGTGCCAGCAGTCCTCCCTTAAAAAATGAGCAGTTCTTC
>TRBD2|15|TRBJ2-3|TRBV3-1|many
CASSLRLAGGGTQYF
TGTGCCAGCAGCCTGAGACTAGCGGGAGGGGGTACGCAGTATTTT
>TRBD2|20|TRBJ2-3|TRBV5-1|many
CASSLTGPGLAGGLADTQYF
TGCGCCAGCAGCTTGACAGGCCCCGGACTAGCGGGAGGGCTCGCAGATACGCAGTATTTT
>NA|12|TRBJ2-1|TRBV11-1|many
CASSRAANEQFF
TGTGCCAGCAGCCGCGCGGCCAATGAGCAGTTCTTC
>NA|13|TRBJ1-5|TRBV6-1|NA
CASSEAYRGAQHF
TGTGCCAGCAGTGAAGCGTATCGGGGTGCCCAGCATTTT
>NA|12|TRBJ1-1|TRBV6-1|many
CASSEFDTEAFF
TGTGCCAGCAGTGAATTTGACACTGAAGCTTTCTTT
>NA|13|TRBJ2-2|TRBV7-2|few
CASSLEGTGELVF
TGTGCCAGCAGCTTGGAAGGCACCGGGGAGCTGGTTTTT
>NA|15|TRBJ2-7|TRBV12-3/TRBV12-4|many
CASRGRAGETYEQYF
TGTGCCAGCAGGGGGCGGGCAGGGGAGACGTACGAGCAGTACTTC
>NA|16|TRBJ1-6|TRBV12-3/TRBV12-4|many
CASSLGRTLRSSPLHF
TGTGCCAGCAGTTTGGGACGGACCCTTCGGAGTTCACCCCTCCACTTT
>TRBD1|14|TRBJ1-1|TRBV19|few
CASKRDRELAEAFF
TGTGCCAGTAAGCGGGACAGGGAGTTAGCTGAAGCTTTCTTT
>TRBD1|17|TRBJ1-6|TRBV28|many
CASSFPQGAAINSPLHF
TGTGCCAGCAGTTTCCCACAGGGGGCGGCAATTAATTCACCCCTCCACTTT
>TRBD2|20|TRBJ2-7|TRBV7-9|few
CASSLVRPFSNGRVSYEQYF
TGTGCCAGCAGCTTAGTCCGGCCCTTTAGCAACGGGAGGGTCTCCTACGAGCAGTACTTC
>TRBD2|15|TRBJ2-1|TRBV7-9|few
CASSTSARSYNEQFF
TGTGCCAGCAGCACTAGCGCGAGGTCCTACAATGAGCAGTTCTTC
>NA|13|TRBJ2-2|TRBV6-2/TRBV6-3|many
CASSWTATGELFF
TGTGCCAGCAGCTGGACGGCCACCGGGGAGCTGTTTTTT